This T cell receptor beta chain is drawn from a study of blood T cell repertoires in COVID-19 (TCRdb year 2020). Describing the broader study: Collaborator samples came from the United States, Italy and Spain and covered acute and convalescent phases of COVID-19. The prospective study material was composed of cDNA or gDNA derived from T cells, B-cell-depleted T cells, or PBMCs. The dataset comprised deeply sampled blood TCRbeta repertoires from subjects exposed to, actively infected with, or recovered from COVID-19. A freely available public database, intended as a resource for researchers studying the immune response to SARS-CoV-2, is where the repertoires were released. Samples came from the ongoing ImmuneRACE study (first 160 participants) plus 1,254 subjects from 6 global collaborators. Nearly every sample came with metadata listing a de-identified subject ID, COVID-19 status, age in years and sex. Where available, HLA class I and class II types were obtained from metadata supplied by the sample provider rather than from assay-based typing. Summary of the overall study and its limitations: The quantity of clinical and demographic metadata differed by source and by participant and was supplied without curation.

This clone has only a few counts. The antigen it binds to is not known. Per-nucleotide qualities are absent, and no much larger clonotype sits a single base away. From V the trimming removes 4 bases and from J it removes 6 bases, while the gene matches leave 9 bases of the junction unaccounted for. Including the terminal cysteine and phenylalanine, the CDR3 comprises 16 residues. Just CDR3 DNA is preserved here, 48 bases in frame from base 1. CDR1 and CDR2 (KGHDR, SFDVKD) derive from the germline V gene. TCRbeta CDR3 regions were amplified from genomic DNA by means of the immunoSEQ Assay, a bias-controlled multiplex PCR. The paper's data handling went like this. The number of nucleated cells in each sample was estimated by amplification of reference gene primers within the assay. To quantify the absolute abundance of each unique TCRbeta CDR3 rearrangement, sequence reads were collapsed and filtered. Productive Simpson clonality was computed per sample as the square root of Simpson's diversity index over productive rearrangements. TCRdb holds this immuneACCESS table with in-frame rearrangements only. Some clones are missing; in checked studies, unresolved V genes explain under half, and the rest has no known cause. From that table come the V and J calls and clone size; the DNA was used to work out D and trimming. In this sample the table shows approximately 31,000 clones, more than 70% of which occur a single time. Together, the top ten hold roughly an eighth of the sample.

The collaborating institutions used their own protocols to collect whole blood in K2EDTA tubes. For TCRbeta analysis, collaborator samples were shipped as frozen whole blood, as isolated PBMCs, or as DNA extracted from either sample type. The sequenced material came from peripheral blood. The chain links TRBV24-1 with TRBJ1-4, and 8 bases in between align with TRBD1. The source of this sequence is a human donor with active COVID-19. The donor label of this sample is uncertain. The CDR3 protein sequence reads: CATSDTAGGDDEKLFF. Here is the DNA: TGTGCCACCAGTGACACTGCAGGGGGCGATGATGAAAAACTGTTTTTT.